What follows are 25 T cell receptor beta chains derived from one specimen sequenced in a study of T cell repertoires in cytomegalovirus infection. TCRdb used MiXCR to reprocess the reads, holding one entry per CDR3 protein. The sample lists about 500,000 distinct CDR3 sequences, 33% occurring once. Which antigens these TCRs recognize remains unknown. Sequencing used cultured PBMCs, obtained from culture after CMV antigen stimulation. These receptors were taken from a human donor in good health (CMV status not recorded). Some clones in this sample may be carry-over from other donors' samples.

This chain links TRBV6-6 with TRBJ2-2; 9 nucleotides align to TRBD1. This CDR3 spans 16 amino acids. The V gene's germline CDR1 is MNHNY and CDR2 SVGAGI (reference sequence). With V trimmed by 7 bases and J by 7 bases, 13 bases remained unmatched. The CDR3 sequence is CASTLSGTGRVGELFF. CDR3 DNA: TGTGCCAGCACCCTATCCGGGACAGGGAGAGTCGGGGAGCTGTTTTTT.

The chain uses TRBV28 and TRBJ2-6; weak D call: TRBD1 (5 bases). Germline-derived CDR1 and CDR2 are MDHEN and SYDVKM. The CDR3 runs 15 residues. The V gene lost 5 bases and the J gene lost 2 bases, with 10 bases spanning the gap. The DNA for the CDR3 is TGTGCCAGCAGTATCACAGGCCCTGGGGCCAACGTCCTGACTTTC. Translated: CASSITGPGANVLTF.

This chain uses TRBV4-1 with TRBJ2-1; TRBD2 agrees at 7 bases. The CDR3 extends over 15 amino acids. The V and J ends lost 4 bases and 3 bases, in that order; junction bases with no gene match: 6. CDR1 is MGHRA and CDR2 is YSYEKL in the germline V gene. The CDR3 here is CASSPDGGDYNEQFF. CDR3 DNA: TGCGCCAGCAGCCCGGATGGGGGGGACTACAATGAGCAGTTCTTC.

This chain connects TRBV28 to TRBJ2-7; no clear D. The CDR3 has 13 residues. Trimming stripped 2 bases from V and 3 bases from J, with 8 bases between. Germline CDR1 reads MDHEN; CDR2 reads SYDVKM. The CDR3: CASSLAKNYEQYV. CDR3 nucleotide sequence: TGTGCCAGCAGTTTAGCCAAGAACTACGAGCAGTACGTC.

In its sample, this clonotype was seen many times. The chain employs TRBV7-2 and TRBJ1-5; D remains unclear. Germline V lookup: CDR1 SGHTA, CDR2 FQGNSA. The CDR3 spans 16 residues. With 1 base removed from V and 11 bases from J, the gap between germline ends came to 21 bases. CDR3 sequence (DNA): TGTGCCAGCAGCTTAGGGGCAGGAGGCCCCCTTAGGTCCCAGCATTTT. Protein sequence: CASSLGAGGPLRSQHF. Together with reference TRBV7-2 and TRBJ1-5, the CDR3 gives the full variable domain: GAGVSQSPSNKVTEKGKDVELRCDPISGHTALYWYRQSLGQGLEFLIYFQGNSAPDKSGLPSDRFSAERTGGSVSTLTIQRTQQEDSAVYLCASSLGAGGPLRSQHFGDGTRLSIL.

The CDR3 loop reads CSARRTGMNTEAFF. Here the CDR3 DNA reads TGCAGTGCTCGAAGGACAGGAATGAACACTGAAGCTTTCTTT. J is TRBJ1-1 and V is TRBV20-1; 7 positions match TRBD1. V shed 5 bases and J 0 bases; nucleotides not matched to a gene: 6. Germline CDR1 reads DFQATT; CDR2 reads SNEGSKA (reference sequence). The CDR3 consists of 14 residues.

The V gene is TRBV7-6, the J gene TRBJ2-1, with D possibly being TRBD2 (6 bases). V was shortened by 5 bases and J by 0 bases, with 14 bases between the two germline ends. The CDR3 consists of 16 residues. From germline, CDR1 is SGHVS and CDR2 FNYEAQ. CDR3 DNA: TGTGCCAGCAGCGGCCGTAGCGGAAGCTCCTACAATGAGCAGTTCTTC. It is translated as CASSGRSGSSYNEQFF.

The chain uses TRBV6-2 or TRBV6-3 and TRBJ2-2; 8 bases map to TRBD2. The V and J ends lost 6 bases and 5 bases, in that order; junction bases with no gene match: 8. Germline V gene data show CDR1 as MNHEY and CDR2 as SVGEGT. This CDR3 contains 15 residues. CDR3 in amino acids: CASRPSGRGTGELFF. CDR3 nucleotide sequence: TGTGCCAGCAGACCCAGCGGGAGAGGAACCGGGGAGCTGTTTTTT.

The V gene is TRBV7-9, the J gene TRBJ2-5; TRBD2 is a possible D gene (5 bases). The CDR3 sequence is 14 residues long. Trimming removed 6 bases from V and 1 base from J, with 12 bases in between. CDR1 is SEHNR, CDR2 FQNEAQ, per germline (reference sequence). DNA for the CDR3: TGTGCCAGCAGGTCCTCCGGGGTCCAAGAGACCCAGTACTTC. This codes for CASRSSGVQETQYF.

This chain connects TRBV7-9 to TRBJ2-1; 8 positions agree with TRBD2. This CDR3 contains 12 residues. Germline values: CDR1 SEHNR, CDR2 FQNEAQ (reference sequence). V shed 11 bases and J 8 bases; nucleotides not matched to a gene: 8. The CDR3 DNA sequence: TGTGCCGGAGCCGGGAGGGCGCATGAGCAGTTCTTC. Protein: CAGAGRAHEQFF. Filled out from reference TRBV7-9 and TRBJ2-1, the complete variable domain reads DTGVSQNPRHKITKRGQNVTFRCDPISEHNRLYWYRQTLGQGPEFLTYFQNEAQLEKSRLLSDRFSAERPKGSFSTLEIQRTEQGDSAMYLCAGAGRAHEQFFGPGTRLTVL.

V gene TRBV15 combines with J gene TRBJ2-5, with 7 bases lining up with TRBD2. Per the germline V gene, CDR1 is LNHNV and CDR2 is YYDKDF (reference sequence). The CDR3 covers 15 residues. V dropped 0 bases and J dropped 1; count of bases not matched to a gene: 2. The CDR3 DNA is TGTGCCACCAGCAGAGATCCTAGCGGCCAAGAGACCCAGTACTTC. Protein: CATSRDPSGQETQYF.

The CDR3 is CASSFLTGPGTITPYYEQYF. DNA of the CDR3: TGTGCCAGCAGTTTCTTGACAGGACCGGGGACTATTACTCCCTACTACGAGCAGTACTTC. The chain links TRBV27 to TRBJ2-7; D may be TRBD2 (7 bases). The germline V and J ends were trimmed by 3 bases and 3 bases, with 30 bases remaining between them. The CDR3 loop spans 20 amino acids. The germline V gene encodes CDR1 MNHEY and CDR2 SMNVEV (reference sequence).

The genes are TRBV20-1 and TRBJ2-7; 9 nucleotides line up with TRBD1. The CDR3 contains 14 residues. CDR1 and CDR2 from the germline V gene are DFQATT and SNEGSKA (reference sequence). J gave up 5 bases and V 3 bases, and 8 bases lay outside the gene matches. For the CDR3, the DNA is TGCAGTGCTAGTTTCCGGACAGGGGTGGACGAGCAGTACTTC. This encodes CSASFRTGVDEQYF.

The J gene is TRBJ1-5, the V gene TRBV28; 8 bases match TRBD1. Germline values: CDR1 MDHEN, CDR2 SYDVKM. The junction had 9 bases not matched to a gene; V was cut back by 8 bases and J by 3 bases. The CDR3 totals 15 residues. In nucleotides, the CDR3 is TGTGCCAGCTCGACTCCGGGACAGGCCAATCAGCCCCAGCATTTT. Protein: CASSTPGQANQPQHF. Combining the CDR3 with reference TRBV28 and TRBJ1-5 gives the whole variable domain DVKVTQSSRYLVKRTGEKVFLECVQDMDHENMFWYRQDPGLGLRLIYFSYDVKMKEKGDIPEGYSVSREKKERFSLILESASTNQTSMYLCASSTPGQANQPQHFGDGTRLSIL.

The V and J genes are TRBV4-2 and TRBJ2-3; 9 bases map to TRBD1. V lost 0 bases and J lost 4; bases outside the gene matches: 14. Germline loops: CDR1 LGHNA, CDR2 YNFKEQ. The CDR3 runs to 19 residues. The CDR3 spells CASSQDLEVQDRGSDTQYF. The CDR3 region has the DNA TGTGCCAGCAGCCAAGATCTCGAGGTCCAGGACAGGGGTTCAGATACGCAGTATTTT.

This clonotype was picked up many times. This CDR3 reads CASSPALSIHNYGYTF. The CDR3 DNA reads TGTGCCAGCAGTCCAGCCCTATCGATACATAACTATGGCTACACCTTC. The chain employs TRBV28 and TRBJ1-2, with D unresolved. The CDR3 is 16 residues long. V shed 5 bases and J shed 1 base, with 17 bases lying between them. Germline V CDR1 and CDR2: MDHEN, SYDVKM.

This rearrangement joins TRBV7-2 to TRBJ1-2; no firm D call. From germline, CDR1 is SGHTA and CDR2 FQGNSA. The V gene lost 5 bases and the J gene lost 6 bases, with 10 bases spanning the gap. CDR3 length: 12 amino acids. CDR3 in amino acids: CASSPLVDGYTF. CDR3 in DNA: TGTGCCAGCAGCCCCCTGGTGGATGGCTACACCTTC.

This clonotype was observed a few times. The chain couples TRBV11-2 to TRBJ2-5; no reliable D call. V lost 4 bases, J lost 5 bases, and 11 bases lay in between. The CDR3 totals 13 residues. In germline, CDR1 is SGHAT, CDR2 FQNNGV. CDR3 nucleotide sequence: TGTGCCAGCAGCTCCGCCCTACGGGAGACCCAGTACTTC. Amino acid sequence: CASSSALRETQYF.

This clonotype was observed a few times. V and J are TRBV11-2 and TRBJ2-2; unclear D gene. Germline-derived CDR1 and CDR2 are SGHAT and FQNNGV. Trimming removed 2 bases at V and 6 bases at J, with 16 bases between. The CDR3 runs to 16 residues. CDR3 sequence (DNA): TGTGCCAGCAGCTTAACCCCCGGGCGAATCGCCGGGGAGCTGTTTTTT. It is translated as CASSLTPGRIAGELFF.

The rearrangement uses TRBV4-1 and TRBJ2-1; D tentatively fits TRBD1 or TRBD2 (7 bases each). In germline, CDR1 is MGHRA, CDR2 YSYEKL. The V end was cut by 4 bases, the J end by 4 bases, with 17 bases between. This CDR3 is 16 amino acids long. In DNA form, the CDR3 reads TGCGCCAGCAGCCCAAACAGGGGAGGGCCATACAATGAGCAGTTCTTC. It specifies CASSPNRGGPYNEQFF.

This chain uses TRBV6-8 with TRBJ2-1; 7 bases map to TRBD1. Looked up from germline, CDR1 is MNHGY and CDR2 is SAAAGT. Trimming at V came to 0 bases and at J to 6 bases, leaving 8 bases not matched to a gene. This CDR3 contains 16 residues. This CDR3 reads CASSYSLRPGGNEQFF. Here the CDR3 DNA reads TGTGCCAGCAGTTACTCACTCAGGCCAGGGGGCAATGAGCAGTTCTTC.

The chain has TRBV25-1 and TRBJ2-5; 14 bases align to TRBD2. CDR1 MGHDK and CDR2 SYGVNS come from the germline V gene. The CDR3 is 13 amino acids. Trimming at V came to 4 bases and at J to 13 bases, leaving 5 bases not matched to a gene. CDR3 in amino acids: CASSVTSGRESYF. The DNA of the CDR3 is TGTGCCAGCAGTGTGACTAGCGGGAGGGAGTCGTACTTC.

V and J are TRBV20-1 and TRBJ2-7; D is uncertain. The length of the CDR3 is 12 residues. Trimming stripped 4 bases from V and 0 bases from J, with 7 bases between. Germline loops: CDR1 DFQATT, CDR2 SNEGSKA (reference sequence). The CDR3 sequence: CSAMASSYEQYF. The CDR3, as DNA: TGCAGTGCTATGGCCAGCTCCTACGAGCAGTACTTC.

The rearrangement joins TRBV12-3 or TRBV12-4 to TRBJ1-5, with TRBD1 matching 12 bases. The length of the CDR3 is 14 residues. Trimming cost V 7 bases and J 7 bases; bases outside gene matches: 5. CDR3 amino acids: CASTGTGGRQPQHF. In DNA form, the CDR3 reads TGTGCCAGCACCGGGACAGGGGGCAGGCAGCCCCAGCATTTT.

This clonotype was seen only a few times. This rearrangement joins TRBV7-9 to TRBJ1-6; D is perhaps TRBD1 (5 bases). The germline gives CDR1 SEHNR, CDR2 FQNEAQ (reference sequence). Trimming removed 5 bases at V and 0 bases at J, with 17 bases between. The CDR3 has 18 residues. The CDR3 nucleotides are TGTGCCAGCAGCCTCGGAACAGGCTTCAGCTCCTATAATTCACCCCTCCACTTT. Its protein product is CASSLGTGFSSYNSPLHF.